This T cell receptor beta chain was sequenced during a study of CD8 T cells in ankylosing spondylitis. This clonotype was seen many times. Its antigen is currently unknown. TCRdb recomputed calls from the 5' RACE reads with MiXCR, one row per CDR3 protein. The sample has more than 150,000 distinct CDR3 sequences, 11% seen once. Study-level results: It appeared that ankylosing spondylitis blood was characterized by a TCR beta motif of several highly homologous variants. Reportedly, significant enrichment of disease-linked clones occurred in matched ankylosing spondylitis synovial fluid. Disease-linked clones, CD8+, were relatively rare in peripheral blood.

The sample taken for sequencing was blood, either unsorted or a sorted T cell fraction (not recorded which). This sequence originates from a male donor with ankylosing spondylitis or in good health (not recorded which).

CDR3 in DNA: TGTGCCAGCAGTCCATATCAGGGGGCCCAGCATTTT. It codes for CASSPYQGAQHF. The genes are TRBV27 and TRBJ1-5; 7 bases are shared with TRBD1. The CDR3 extends over 12 amino acids. J lost 11 bases, V lost 5 bases, and 6 bases had no gene match. Germline V gene sequence: CDR1 MNHEY, CDR2 SMNVEV (reference sequence).